This record concerns one T cell receptor (beta chain) sequence. Its antigen is currently unknown. Germline CDR1 and CDR2: DFQATT and SNEGSKA (reference sequence). Trimming removed 7 bases at V and 3 bases at J, with 16 bases between. The CDR3 runs to 14 residues. This record belongs to a study of blood T cells in healthy people across ages. Study conclusions and caveats: Compared with aged donors, long-lived donors showed fewer expanded clones, suggesting selection.

Combining a sample-barcoded 5' primer with a J-beta primer mix, a second PCR ran for roughly 7 to 12 cycles. MiXCR, applied by TCRdb to the 5' RACE reads, yields one record per CDR3 protein. The sample includes almost 550,000 distinct CDR3 sequences, around 24% of them seen just once. Another study also made use of these data, one on T cells of mothers and their children. Per that study: A few healthy Caucasian mothers, along with their six children, were the donors.

Sequencing input: blood. This chain uses TRBV20-1 with TRBJ2-1; D may correspond to TRBD1 or TRBD2 (6 bases each). This TCR was sampled from a boy aged 10-17 years in good health. The CDR3 nucleotides read TGCAGTGTCACTAGGGGGGCTAGCTACAATGAGCAGTTCTTC. As protein: CSVTRGASYNEQFF.